This TCR beta chain was captured in a study of a mutant IDH1 vaccine in newly diagnosed glioma. Whole-study context: Treated individuals were around 62% male and approximately 38% female, averaging 40.4 years of age.

As regards this clone: Its antigen remains unknown.

TCRdb keeps only in-frame clones here, not all; method: immunoSEQ multiplex PCR. The data contain about 26,000 clones, roughly 85% of them singletons. V lost 5 bases to trimming and J lost 0 bases, with 14 bases between them. The CDR3 is made up of 15 amino acids. CDR1 is SGHRS, CDR2 YFSETQ, per germline. Sample time point: week 35, safety follow-up. A single vaccine dose contained 300 ug of mutant IDH1 20-mer peptide, and topical imiquimod was used with it. The chain carries TRBV5-1 and TRBJ1-1; maybe TRBD1 (5 bases). The starting material was PBMCs, obtained from a glioma patient whose treatment included an IDH1 peptide vaccine. The source of this sequence is a man between 25 and 39 years old with glioma. CDR3 in DNA: TGCGCCAGCAGGTGGGGGGATGGGATGAACACTGAAGCTTTCTTT. The encoded protein is CASRWGDGMNTEAFF.